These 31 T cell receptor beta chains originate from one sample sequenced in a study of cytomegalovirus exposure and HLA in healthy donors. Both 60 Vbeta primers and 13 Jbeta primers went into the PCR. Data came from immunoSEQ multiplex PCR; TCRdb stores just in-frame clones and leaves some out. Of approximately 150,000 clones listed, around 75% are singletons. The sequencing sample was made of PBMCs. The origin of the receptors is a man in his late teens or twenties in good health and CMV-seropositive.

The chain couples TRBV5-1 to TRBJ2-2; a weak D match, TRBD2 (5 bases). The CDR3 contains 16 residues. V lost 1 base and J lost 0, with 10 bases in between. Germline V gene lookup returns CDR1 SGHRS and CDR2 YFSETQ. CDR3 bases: TGCGCCAGCAGCTTGCGGACGGGAACGAACACCGGGGAGCTGTTTTTT. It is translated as CASSLRTGTNTGELFF.

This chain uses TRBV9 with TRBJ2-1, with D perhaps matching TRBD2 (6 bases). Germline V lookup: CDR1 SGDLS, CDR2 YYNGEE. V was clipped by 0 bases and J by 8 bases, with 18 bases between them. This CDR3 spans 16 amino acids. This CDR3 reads CASSVDWRDLQDEQFF. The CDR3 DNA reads TGTGCCAGCAGCGTAGATTGGCGGGACTTACAGGATGAGCAGTTCTTC.

The CDR3 DNA reads as TGCAGCGTTGAAGATCCGGGGGAGCAGTACTTC. Translation gives CSVEDPGEQYF. The chain employs TRBV29-1 and TRBJ2-7; possibly TRBD2 for D (5 bases). Germline CDR1 SQVTM, CDR2 ANQGSEA. There are 11 residues in the CDR3. V lost 0 bases and J 7 bases, leaving 7 bases between the germline ends.

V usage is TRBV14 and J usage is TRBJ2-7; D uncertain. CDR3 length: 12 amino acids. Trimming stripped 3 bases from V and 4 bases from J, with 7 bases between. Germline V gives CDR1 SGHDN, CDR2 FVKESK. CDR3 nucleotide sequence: TGTGCCAGCAGCCACACTTTTTACGAGCAGTACTTC. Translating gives CASSHTFYEQYF. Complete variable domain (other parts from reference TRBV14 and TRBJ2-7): EAGVTQFPSHSVIEKGQTVTLRCDPISGHDNLYWYRRVMGKEIKFLLHFVKESKQDESGMPNNRFLAERTGGTYSTLKVQPAELEDSGVYFCASSHTFYEQYFGPGTRLTVT.

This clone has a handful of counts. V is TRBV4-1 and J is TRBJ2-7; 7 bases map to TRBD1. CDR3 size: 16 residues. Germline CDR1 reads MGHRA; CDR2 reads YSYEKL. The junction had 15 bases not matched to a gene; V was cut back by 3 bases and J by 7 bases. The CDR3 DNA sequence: TGCGCCAGCAGCCACGTAACCCGGGACAGACGACGGGAGCAGTACTTC. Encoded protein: CASSHVTRDRRREQYF.

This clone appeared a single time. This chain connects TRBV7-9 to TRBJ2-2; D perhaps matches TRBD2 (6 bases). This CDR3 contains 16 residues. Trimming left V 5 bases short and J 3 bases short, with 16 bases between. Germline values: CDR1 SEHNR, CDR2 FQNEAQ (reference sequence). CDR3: CASSPAPGTYTGELFF. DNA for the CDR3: TGTGCCAGCAGCCCGGCCCCCGGGACTTACACCGGGGAGCTGTTTTTT.

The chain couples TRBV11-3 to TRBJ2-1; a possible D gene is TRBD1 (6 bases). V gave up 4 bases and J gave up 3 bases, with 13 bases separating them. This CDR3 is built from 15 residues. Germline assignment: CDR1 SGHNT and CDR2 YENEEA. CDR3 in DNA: TGTGCCAGCAGCTCTGGACAGTTCAGCTACAATGAGCAGTTCTTC. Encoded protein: CASSSGQFSYNEQFF.

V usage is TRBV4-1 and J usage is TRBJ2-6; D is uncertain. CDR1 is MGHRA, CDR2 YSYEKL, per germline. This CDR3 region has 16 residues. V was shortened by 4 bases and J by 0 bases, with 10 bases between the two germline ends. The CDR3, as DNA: TGCGCCAGCAGCCTTAAGCCCAACTCTGGGGCCAACGTCCTGACTTTC. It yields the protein CASSLKPNSGANVLTF.

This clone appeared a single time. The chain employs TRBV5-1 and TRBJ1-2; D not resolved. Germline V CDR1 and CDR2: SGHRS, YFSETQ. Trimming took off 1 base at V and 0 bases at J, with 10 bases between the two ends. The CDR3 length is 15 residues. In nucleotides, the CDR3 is TGCGCCAGCAGCTTGATCGGGGATTCTAACTATGGCTACACCTTC. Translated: CASSLIGDSNYGYTF.

CDR3 region: CSVEDPRGRETEAFF. In DNA form, the CDR3 reads TGCAGCGTTGAAGATCCCAGGGGCAGGGAGACTGAAGCTTTCTTT. The rearrangement uses TRBV29-1 and TRBJ1-1, with D possibly TRBD1 on 6 matching bases. This CDR3 is built from 15 residues. Per the germline V gene, CDR1 is SQVTM and CDR2 is ANQGSEA. The V end was cut by 0 bases, the J end by 5 bases, with 16 bases between.

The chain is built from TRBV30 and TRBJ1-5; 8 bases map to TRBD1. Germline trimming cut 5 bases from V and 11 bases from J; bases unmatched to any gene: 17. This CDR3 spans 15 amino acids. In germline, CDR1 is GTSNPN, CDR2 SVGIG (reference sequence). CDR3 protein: CAWAKSGTGIWSQHF. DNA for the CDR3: TGTGCCTGGGCTAAAAGTGGGACAGGAATCTGGTCCCAGCATTTT.

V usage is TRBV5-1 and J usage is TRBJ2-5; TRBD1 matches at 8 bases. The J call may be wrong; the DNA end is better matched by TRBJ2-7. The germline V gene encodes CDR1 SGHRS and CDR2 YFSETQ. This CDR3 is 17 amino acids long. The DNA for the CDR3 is TGCGCCAGCAGCCGGATTCGGGACAGGTCGAGCTCCTACGAGCAGTACTTC. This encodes CASSRIRDRSSSYEQYF.

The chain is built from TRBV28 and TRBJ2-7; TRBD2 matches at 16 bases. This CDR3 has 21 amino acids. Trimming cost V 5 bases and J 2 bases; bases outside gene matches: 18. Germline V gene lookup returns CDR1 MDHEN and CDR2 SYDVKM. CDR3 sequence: CASSLPGLAGGRGRLTYEQYF. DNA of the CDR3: TGTGCCAGCAGTCTTCCGGGACTAGCGGGAGGGCGGGGGAGGTTGACCTACGAGCAGTACTTC.

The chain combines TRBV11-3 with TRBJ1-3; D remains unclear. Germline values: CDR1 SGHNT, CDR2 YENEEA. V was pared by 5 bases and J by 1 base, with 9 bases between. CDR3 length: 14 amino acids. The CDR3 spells CASSQEGSGNTIYF. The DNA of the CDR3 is TGTGCCAGCAGCCAGGAGGGTTCTGGAAACACCATATATTTT.

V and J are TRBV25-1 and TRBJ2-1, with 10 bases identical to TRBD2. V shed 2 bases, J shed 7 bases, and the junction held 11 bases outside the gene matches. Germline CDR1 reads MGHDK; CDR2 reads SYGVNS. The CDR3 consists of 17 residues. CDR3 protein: CASSEARGLAARNEQFF. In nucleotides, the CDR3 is TGTGCCAGCAGTGAAGCAAGAGGACTAGCGGCTAGGAATGAGCAGTTCTTC.

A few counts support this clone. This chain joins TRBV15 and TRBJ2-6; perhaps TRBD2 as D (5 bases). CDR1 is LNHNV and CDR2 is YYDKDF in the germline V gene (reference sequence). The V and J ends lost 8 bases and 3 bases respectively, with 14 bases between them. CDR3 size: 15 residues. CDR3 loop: CATGPERDGANVLTF. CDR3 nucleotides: TGTGCCACCGGCCCCGAGAGGGATGGGGCCAACGTCCTGACTTTC.

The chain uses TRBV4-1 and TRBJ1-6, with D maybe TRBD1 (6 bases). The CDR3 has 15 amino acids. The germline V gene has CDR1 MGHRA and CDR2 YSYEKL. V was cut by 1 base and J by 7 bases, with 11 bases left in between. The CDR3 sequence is CASSQVNRENSPLHF. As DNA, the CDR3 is TGCGCCAGCAGCCAAGTGAACAGGGAGAATTCACCCCTCCACTTT.

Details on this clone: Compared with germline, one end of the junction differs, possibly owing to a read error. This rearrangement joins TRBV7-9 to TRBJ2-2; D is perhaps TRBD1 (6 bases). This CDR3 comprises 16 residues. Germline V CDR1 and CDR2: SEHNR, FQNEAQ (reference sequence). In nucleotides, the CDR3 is TGTTCCAGCAGCTTAGACAGGCTAGAATACACCGGGGAGCTGTTTTTT. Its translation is CSSSLDRLEYTGELFF.

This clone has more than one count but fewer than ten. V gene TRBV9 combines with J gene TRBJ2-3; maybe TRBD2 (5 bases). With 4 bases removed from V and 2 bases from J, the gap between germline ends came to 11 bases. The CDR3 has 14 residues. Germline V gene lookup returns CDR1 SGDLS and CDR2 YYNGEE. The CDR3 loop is CASSPPGDTDTQYF. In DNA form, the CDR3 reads TGTGCCAGCAGCCCCCCCGGGGACACAGATACGCAGTATTTT.

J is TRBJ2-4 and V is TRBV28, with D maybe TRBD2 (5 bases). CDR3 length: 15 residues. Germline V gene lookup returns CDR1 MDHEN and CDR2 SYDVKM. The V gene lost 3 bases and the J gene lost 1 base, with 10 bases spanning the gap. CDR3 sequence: CASSFRGTAKNIQYF. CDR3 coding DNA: TGTGCCAGCAGTTTTCGGGGTACGGCCAAAAACATTCAGTACTTC.

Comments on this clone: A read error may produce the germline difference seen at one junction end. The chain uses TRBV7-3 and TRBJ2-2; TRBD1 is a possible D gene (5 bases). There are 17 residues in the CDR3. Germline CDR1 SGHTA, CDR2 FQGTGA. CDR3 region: CASCLGPQGTNTGELFF. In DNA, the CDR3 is TGTGCCAGCTGCTTAGGTCCGCAGGGTACGAACACCGGGGAGCTGTTTTTT.

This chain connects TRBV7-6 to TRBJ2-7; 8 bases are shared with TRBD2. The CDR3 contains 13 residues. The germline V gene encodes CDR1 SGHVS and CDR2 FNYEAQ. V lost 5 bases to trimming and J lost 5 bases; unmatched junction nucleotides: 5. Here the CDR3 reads CASSPLAGDEQYF. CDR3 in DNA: TGTGCCAGCAGCCCCCTAGCGGGCGACGAGCAGTACTTC.

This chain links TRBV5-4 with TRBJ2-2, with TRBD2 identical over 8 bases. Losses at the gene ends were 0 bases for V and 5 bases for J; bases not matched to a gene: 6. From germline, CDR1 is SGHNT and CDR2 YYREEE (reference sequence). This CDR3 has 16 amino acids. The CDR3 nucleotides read TGTGCCAGCAGCTTGGGAGCGGGGGCGCGGACCGGGGAGCTGTTTTTT. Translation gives CASSLGAGARTGELFF.

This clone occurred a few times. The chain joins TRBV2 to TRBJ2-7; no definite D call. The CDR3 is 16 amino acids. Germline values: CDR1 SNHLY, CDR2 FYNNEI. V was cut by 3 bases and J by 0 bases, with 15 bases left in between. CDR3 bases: TGTGCCAGCAGTGACCTCCCCCGGTTTAGCTCCTACGAGCAGTACTTC. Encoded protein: CASSDLPRFSSYEQYF.

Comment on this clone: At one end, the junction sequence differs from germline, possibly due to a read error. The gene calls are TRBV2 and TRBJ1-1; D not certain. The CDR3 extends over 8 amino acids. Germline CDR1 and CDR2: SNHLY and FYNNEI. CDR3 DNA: TGTGCCAGCAGTGGAGAGGCCTTT. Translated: CASSGEAF.

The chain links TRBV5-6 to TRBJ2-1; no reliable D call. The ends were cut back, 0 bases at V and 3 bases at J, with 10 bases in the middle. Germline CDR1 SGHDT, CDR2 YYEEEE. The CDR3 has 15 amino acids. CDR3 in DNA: TGTGCCAGCAGCTTGGGCCCTTTACTCTACAATGAGCAGTTCTTC. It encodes CASSLGPLLYNEQFF.

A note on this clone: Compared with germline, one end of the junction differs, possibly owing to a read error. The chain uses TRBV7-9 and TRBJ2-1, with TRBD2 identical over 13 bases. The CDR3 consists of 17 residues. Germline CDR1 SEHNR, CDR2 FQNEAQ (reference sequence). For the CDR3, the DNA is TGTTCCAGCAGTTCCTCAACCGGGACTAGCGGGATTAATGAGCAGTTCTTC. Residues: CSSSSSTGTSGINEQFF.

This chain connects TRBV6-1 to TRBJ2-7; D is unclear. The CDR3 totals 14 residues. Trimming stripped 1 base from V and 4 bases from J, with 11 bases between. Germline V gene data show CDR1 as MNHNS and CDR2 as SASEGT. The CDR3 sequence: CASSEDNAQYEQYF. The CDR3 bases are TGTGCCAGCAGTGAAGATAACGCCCAGTACGAGCAGTACTTC.

As DNA, the CDR3 is TGTGCCAGCAGTACATATACCGGAGAAGAGACCCAGTACTTC. Protein sequence: CASSTYTGEETQYF. The chain has TRBV6-5 and TRBJ2-5; D is unclear. V shed 5 bases and J shed 3 bases, with 13 bases lying between them. The CDR3 covers 14 residues. Germline lookup yields CDR1 MNHEY and CDR2 SVGAGI.

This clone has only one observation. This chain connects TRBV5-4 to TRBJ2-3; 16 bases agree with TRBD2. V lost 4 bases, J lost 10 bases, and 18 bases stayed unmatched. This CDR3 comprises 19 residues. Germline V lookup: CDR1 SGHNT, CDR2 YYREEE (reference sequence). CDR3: CASSSGTGMGLAGGVSQYF. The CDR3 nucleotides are TGTGCCAGCAGCAGTGGGACAGGGATGGGACTAGCGGGAGGGGTTTCGCAGTATTTT.

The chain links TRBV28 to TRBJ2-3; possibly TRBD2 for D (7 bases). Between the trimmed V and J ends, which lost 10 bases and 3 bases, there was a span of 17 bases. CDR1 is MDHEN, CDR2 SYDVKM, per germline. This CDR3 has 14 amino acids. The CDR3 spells CATTGGGRTDTQYF. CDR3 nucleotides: TGTGCCACGACTGGGGGGGGCAGAACAGATACGCAGTATTTT.